The TCR beta chain described here comes from a study of long-term antiretroviral therapy in people with HIV. On this clone itself: Its antigen is not known.

Cryopreserved PBMC samples of about 1-10 million cells were used for DNA extraction. This CDR3 region has 16 residues. Trimming at V came to 2 bases and at J to 4 bases, leaving 3 bases not matched to a gene. The germline V gene has CDR1 SGHRS and CDR2 YFSETQ. Study results and caveats: Nothing was known about ART adherence, viral resistance or changes in therapy. Following ART, diversity rose but still fell short of transplant donor controls.

An immunoSEQ assay, version v3.0, was performed at survey level. For every sample, sequencing targeted roughly 35,000-50,000 T-cell genomes. The assay was immunoSEQ multiplex PCR, and TCRdb's table has in-frame clones only and misses some. The sample has about 20,000 clones, 75% to 90% seen once. The starting material was unsorted PBMCs, obtained 0.2 years after starting antiretroviral therapy. This chain joins TRBV5-1 and TRBJ2-3; 14 nucleotides agree with TRBD2. This clonotype was obtained from a woman between 40 and 55 years old with HIV. The CDR3 loop is CASSFRLAGGPDTQYF. DNA of the CDR3: TGCGCCAGCAGCTTCCGACTAGCGGGGGGGCCAGATACGCAGTATTTT.